This T cell receptor beta chain was recorded in a study of T cells after yellow fever vaccination. General study results and limits: A faster peak, day 5 versus 15, was reached by the weaker secondary response. A large majority of primary-vaccination clones showed up again after the booster (about 96% CD4, around 90% CD8). Some clonotypes, a small share, were shared between CD4 and CD8 compartments.

V was cut by 0 bases and J by 0 bases, with 8 bases left in between. Germline values: CDR1 MNHEY, CDR2 SVGAGI. The CDR3 contains 15 residues. TCR cDNA was made by 5'RACE template switching, adding a universal primer site and UMIs. TCRdb re-called the 5' RACE reads with MiXCR, one entry per CDR3 protein. This repertoire shows some 320,000 distinct CDR3 sequences, roughly 10% found once; its top ten account for 2.5% to 4%. The sample holds a few counts of this clonotype. The antigen is not known. Sequencing was performed on CD4+ T cells sorted from PBMCs, taken 45 days after the yellow fever booster vaccination. This sequence was found in a man younger than 35 who received the YFV17D yellow fever vaccine. V and J are TRBV6-5 and TRBJ1-1, with unresolved D. The CDR3 DNA is TGTGCCAGCAGTTACTCGATGGGCCTGAACACTGAAGCTTTCTTT. Amino acids: CASSYSMGLNTEAFF.